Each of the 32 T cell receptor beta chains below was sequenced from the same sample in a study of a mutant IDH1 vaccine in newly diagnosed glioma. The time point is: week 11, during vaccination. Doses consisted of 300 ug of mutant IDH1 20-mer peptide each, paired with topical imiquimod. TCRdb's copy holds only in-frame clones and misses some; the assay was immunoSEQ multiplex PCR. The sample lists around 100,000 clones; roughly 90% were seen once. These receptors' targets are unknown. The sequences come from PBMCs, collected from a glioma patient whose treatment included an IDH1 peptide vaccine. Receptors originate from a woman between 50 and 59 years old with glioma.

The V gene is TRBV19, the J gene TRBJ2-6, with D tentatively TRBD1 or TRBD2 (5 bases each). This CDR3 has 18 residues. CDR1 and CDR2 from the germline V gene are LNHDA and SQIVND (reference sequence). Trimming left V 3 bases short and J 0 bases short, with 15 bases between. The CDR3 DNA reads TGTGCCAGTAGTATGGAGGTGGGGCAGTACTCTGGGGCCAACGTCCTGACTTTC. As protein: CASSMEVGQYSGANVLTF.

The CDR3 DNA is TGCGCCAGCAGCCGGATAGGATTGGGCGATGAGCAGTTCTTC. It yields the protein CASSRIGLGDEQFF. The chain uses TRBV5-1 and TRBJ2-1; D is unclear. This CDR3 is built from 14 residues. Germline V lookup: CDR1 SGHRS, CDR2 YFSETQ. V lost 4 bases and J lost 8, with 16 bases in between.

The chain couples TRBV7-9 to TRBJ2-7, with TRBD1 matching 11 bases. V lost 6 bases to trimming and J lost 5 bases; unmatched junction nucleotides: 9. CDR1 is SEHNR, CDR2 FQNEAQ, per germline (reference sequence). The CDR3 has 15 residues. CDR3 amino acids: CASSPRDRGIHEQYF. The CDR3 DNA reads TGTGCCAGCAGTCCCCGGGACAGGGGGATTCACGAGCAGTACTTC.

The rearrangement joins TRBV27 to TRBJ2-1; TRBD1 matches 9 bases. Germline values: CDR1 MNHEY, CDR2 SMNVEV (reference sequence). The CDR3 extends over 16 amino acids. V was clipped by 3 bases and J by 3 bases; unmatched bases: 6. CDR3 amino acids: CASSLSGTGNYNEQFF. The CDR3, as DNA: TGTGCCAGCAGTTTGTCGGGGACAGGGAACTACAATGAGCAGTTCTTC.

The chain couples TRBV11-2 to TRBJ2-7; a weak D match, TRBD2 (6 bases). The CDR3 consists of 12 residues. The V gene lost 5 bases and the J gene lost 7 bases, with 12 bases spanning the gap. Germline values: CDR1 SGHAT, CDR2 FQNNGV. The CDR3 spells CASSPREREQYF. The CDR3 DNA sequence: TGTGCCAGCAGCCCTCGGGAGAGGGAGCAGTACTTC. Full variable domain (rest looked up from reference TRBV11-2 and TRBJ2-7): EAGVAQSPRYKIIEKRQSVAFWCNPISGHATLYWYQQILGQGPKLLIQFQNNGVVDDSQLPKDRFSAERLKGVDSTLKIQPAKLEDSAVYLCASSPREREQYFGPGTRLTVT.

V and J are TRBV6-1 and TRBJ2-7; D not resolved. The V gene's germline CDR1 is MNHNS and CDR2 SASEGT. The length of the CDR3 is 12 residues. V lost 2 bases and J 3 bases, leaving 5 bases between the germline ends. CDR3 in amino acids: CASSEWGYEQYF. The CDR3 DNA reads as TGTGCCAGCAGTGAATGGGGCTACGAGCAGTACTTC.

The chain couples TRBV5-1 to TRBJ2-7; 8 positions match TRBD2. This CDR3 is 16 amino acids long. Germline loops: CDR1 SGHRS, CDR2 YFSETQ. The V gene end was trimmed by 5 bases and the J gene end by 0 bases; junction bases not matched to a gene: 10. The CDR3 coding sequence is TGCGCCAGCAGAATCACTAGCGGCCGATTCTCCTACGAGCAGTACTTC. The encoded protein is CASRITSGRFSYEQYF.

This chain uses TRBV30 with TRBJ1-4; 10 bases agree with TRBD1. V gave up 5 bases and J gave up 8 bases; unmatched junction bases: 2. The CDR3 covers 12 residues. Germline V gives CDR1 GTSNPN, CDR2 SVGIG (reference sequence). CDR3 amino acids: CAWGDRGEKLFF. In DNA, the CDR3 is TGTGCCTGGGGGGACAGGGGAGAAAAACTGTTTTTT.

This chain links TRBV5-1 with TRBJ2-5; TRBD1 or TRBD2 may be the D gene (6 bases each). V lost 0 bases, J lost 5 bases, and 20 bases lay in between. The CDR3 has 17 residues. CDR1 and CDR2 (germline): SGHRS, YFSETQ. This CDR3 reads CASSLDYRDLEAETQYF. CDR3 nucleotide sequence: TGCGCCAGCAGCTTGGACTACAGGGACTTAGAAGCTGAGACCCAGTACTTC.

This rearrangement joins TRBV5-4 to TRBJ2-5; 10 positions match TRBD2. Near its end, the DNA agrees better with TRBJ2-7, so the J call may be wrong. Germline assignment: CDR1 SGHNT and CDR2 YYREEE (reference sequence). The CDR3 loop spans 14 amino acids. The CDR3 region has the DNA TGTGCCAGCGCCACTAGCGGGGACACCTACGAGCAGTACTTC. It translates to CASATSGDTYEQYF.

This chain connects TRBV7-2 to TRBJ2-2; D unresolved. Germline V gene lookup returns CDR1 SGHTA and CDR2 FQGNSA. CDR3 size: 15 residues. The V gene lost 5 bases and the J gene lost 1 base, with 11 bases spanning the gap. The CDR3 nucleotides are TGTGCCAGCAGCCCCCTAGGGCTGAACACCGGGGAGCTGTTTTTT. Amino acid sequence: CASSPLGLNTGELFF.

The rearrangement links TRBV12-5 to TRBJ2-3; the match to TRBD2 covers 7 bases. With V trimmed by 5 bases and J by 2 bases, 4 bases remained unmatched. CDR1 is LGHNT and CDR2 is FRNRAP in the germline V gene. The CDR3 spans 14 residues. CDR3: CASGTTSATDTQYF. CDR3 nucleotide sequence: TGTGCTAGTGGTACCACTAGCGCCACAGATACGCAGTATTTT.

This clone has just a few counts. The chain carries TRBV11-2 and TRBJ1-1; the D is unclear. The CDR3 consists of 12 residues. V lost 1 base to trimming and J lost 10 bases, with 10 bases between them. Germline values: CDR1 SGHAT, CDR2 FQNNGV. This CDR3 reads CASSLAGSGAFF. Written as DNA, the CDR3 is TGTGCCAGCAGCTTAGCAGGTTCGGGAGCTTTCTTT.

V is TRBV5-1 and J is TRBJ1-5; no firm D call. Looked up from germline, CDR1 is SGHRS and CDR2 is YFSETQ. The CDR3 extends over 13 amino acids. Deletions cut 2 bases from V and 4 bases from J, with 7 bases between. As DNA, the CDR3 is TGCGCCAGCAGCTTAGGACCGAATCAGCCCCAGCATTTT. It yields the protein CASSLGPNQPQHF.

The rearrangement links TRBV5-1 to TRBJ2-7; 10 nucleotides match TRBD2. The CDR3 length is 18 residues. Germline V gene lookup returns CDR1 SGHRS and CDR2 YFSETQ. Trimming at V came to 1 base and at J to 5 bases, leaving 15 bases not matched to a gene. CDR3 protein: CASSLSPSGGSLIHEQYF. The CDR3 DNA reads TGCGCCAGCAGCTTGAGTCCTAGCGGGGGTTCCCTTATCCACGAGCAGTACTTC.

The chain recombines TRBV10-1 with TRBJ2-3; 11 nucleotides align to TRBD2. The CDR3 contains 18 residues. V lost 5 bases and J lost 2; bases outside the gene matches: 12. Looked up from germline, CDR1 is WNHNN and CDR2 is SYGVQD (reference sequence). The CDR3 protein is CASSNGTSGGGFTDTQYF. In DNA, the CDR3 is TGCGCCAGCAGTAACGGGACTAGCGGCGGAGGTTTCACAGATACGCAGTATTTT.

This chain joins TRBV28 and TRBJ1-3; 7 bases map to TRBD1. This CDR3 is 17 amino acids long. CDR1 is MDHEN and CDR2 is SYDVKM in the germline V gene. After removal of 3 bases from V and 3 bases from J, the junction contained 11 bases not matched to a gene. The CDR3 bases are TGTGCCAGCAGTTTTTCCATTGACAGGGAGGTTGGAAACACCATATATTTT. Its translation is CASSFSIDREVGNTIYF.

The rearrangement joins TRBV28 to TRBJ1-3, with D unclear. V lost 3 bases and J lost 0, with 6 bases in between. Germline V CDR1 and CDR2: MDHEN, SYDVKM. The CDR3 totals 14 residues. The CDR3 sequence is CASSLDPSGNTIYF. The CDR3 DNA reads TGTGCCAGCAGTTTGGACCCCTCTGGAAACACCATATATTTT.

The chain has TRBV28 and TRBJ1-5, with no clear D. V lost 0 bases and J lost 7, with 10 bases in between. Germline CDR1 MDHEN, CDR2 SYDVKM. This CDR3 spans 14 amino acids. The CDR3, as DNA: TGTGCCAGCAGTTTATGGGGATCTGAGCAGCCCCAGCATTTT. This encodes CASSLWGSEQPQHF.

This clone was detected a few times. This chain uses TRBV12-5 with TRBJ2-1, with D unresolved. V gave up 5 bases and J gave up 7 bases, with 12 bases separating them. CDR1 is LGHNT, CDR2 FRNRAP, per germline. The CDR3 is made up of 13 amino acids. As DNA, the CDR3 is TGTGCTAGTGGTCCCCTTCTTAGAAATGAGCAGTTCTTC. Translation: CASGPLLRNEQFF.

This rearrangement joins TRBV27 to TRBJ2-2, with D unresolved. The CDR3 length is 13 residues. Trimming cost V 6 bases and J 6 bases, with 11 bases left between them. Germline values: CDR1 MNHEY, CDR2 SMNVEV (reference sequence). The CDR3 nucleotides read TGTGCCAGCAGATCCCTTGAGGCCGGGGAGCTGTTTTTT. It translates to CASRSLEAGELFF.

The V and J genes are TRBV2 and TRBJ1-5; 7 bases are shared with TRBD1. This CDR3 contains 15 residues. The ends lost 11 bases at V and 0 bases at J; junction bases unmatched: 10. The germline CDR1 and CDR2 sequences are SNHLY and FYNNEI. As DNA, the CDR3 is TGTGCCGTCAGGGGGGGTACCTATAGCAATCAGCCCCAGCATTTT. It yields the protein CAVRGGTYSNQPQHF.

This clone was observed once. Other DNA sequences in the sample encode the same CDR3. The CDR3 nucleotides read TGTGCCAGCTCACCAAGCTCCTACGAGCAGTACTTC. It specifies CASSPSSYEQYF. The chain recombines TRBV18 with TRBJ2-7; unclear D gene. Germline assignment: CDR1 KGHSH and CDR2 LQKENI. The length of the CDR3 is 12 residues. Trimming cost V 2 bases and J 0 bases, with 2 bases left between them. The variable domain in full, with the rest retrieved from reference TRBV18 and TRBJ2-7, is NAGVMQNPRHLVRRRGQEARLRCSPMKGHSHVYWYRQLPEEGLKFMVYLQKENIIDESGMPKERFSAEFPKEGPSILRIQQVVRGDSAAYFCASSPSSYEQYFGPGTRLTVT.

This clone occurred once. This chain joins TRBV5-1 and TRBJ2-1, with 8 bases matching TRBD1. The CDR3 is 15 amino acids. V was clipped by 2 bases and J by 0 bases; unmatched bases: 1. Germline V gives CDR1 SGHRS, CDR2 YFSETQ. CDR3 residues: CASSLDRGSYNEQFF. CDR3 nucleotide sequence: TGCGCCAGCAGCTTAGACAGGGGCTCCTACAATGAGCAGTTCTTC.

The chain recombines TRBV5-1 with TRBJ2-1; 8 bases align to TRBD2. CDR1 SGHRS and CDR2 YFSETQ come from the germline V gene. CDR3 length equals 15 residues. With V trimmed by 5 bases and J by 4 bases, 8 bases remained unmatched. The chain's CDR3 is CASRPTSGDYNEQFF. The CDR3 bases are TGCGCCAGCAGACCTACTAGCGGAGATTACAATGAGCAGTTCTTC.

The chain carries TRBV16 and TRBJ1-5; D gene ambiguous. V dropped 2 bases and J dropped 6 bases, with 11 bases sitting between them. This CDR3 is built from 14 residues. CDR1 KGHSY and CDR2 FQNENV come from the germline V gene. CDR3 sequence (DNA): TGTGCCAGCAGCCAAGGAAACTGGGGTCAGCCCCAGCATTTT. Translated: CASSQGNWGQPQHF.

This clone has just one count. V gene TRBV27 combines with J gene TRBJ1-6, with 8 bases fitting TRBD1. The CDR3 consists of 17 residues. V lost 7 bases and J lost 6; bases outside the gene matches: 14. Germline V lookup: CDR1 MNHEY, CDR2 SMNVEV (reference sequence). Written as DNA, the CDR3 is TGTGCCAGCAAGACAGGGGTGGGGATTCGGGGTAATTCACCCCTCCACTTT. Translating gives CASKTGVGIRGNSPLHF.

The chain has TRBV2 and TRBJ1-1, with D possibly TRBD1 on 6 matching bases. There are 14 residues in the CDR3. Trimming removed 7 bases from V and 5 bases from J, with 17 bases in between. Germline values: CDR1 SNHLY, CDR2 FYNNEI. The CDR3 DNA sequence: TGTGCCAGCATCTGGGGGGCCGGGGGGACTGAAGCTTTCTTT. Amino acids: CASIWGAGGTEAFF.

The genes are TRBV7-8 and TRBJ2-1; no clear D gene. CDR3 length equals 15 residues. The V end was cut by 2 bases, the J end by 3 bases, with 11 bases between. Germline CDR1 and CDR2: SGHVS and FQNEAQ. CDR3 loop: CASSLRAGIYNEQFF. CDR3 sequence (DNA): TGTGCCAGCAGCTTACGGGCTGGGATCTACAATGAGCAGTTCTTC.

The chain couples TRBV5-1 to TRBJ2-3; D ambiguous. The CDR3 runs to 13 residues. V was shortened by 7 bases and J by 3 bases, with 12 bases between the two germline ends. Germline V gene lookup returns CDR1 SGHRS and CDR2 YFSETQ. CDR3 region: CASQEGWTDTQYF. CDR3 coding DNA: TGCGCCAGCCAGGAAGGGTGGACAGATACGCAGTATTTT.

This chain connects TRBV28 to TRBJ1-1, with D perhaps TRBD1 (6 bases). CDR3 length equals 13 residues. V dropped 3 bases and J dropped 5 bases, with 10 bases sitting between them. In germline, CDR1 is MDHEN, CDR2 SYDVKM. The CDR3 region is CASSLAGETEAFF. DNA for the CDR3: TGTGCCAGCAGTTTGGCAGGGGAGACTGAAGCTTTCTTT.

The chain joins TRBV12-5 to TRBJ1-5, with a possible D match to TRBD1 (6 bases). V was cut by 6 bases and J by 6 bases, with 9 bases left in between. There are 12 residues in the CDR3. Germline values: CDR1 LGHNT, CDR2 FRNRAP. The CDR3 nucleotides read TGTGCTAGTGGGGGGGCCGTTCAGCCCCAGCATTTT. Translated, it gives CASGGAVQPQHF.